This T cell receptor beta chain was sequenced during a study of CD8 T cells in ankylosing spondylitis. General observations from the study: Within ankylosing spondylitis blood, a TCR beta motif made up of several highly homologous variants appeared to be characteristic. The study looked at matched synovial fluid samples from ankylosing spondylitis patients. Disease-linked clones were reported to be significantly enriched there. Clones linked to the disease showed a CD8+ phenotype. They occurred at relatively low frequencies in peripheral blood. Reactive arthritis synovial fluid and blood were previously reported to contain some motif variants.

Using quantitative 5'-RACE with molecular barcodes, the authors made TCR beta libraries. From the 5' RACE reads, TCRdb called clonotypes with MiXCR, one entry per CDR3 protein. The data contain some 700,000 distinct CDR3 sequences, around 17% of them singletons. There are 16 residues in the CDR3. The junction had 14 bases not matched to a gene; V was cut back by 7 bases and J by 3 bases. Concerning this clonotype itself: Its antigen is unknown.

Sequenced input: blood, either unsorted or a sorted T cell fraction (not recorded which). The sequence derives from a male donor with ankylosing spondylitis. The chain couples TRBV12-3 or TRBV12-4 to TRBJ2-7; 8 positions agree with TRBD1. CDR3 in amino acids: CASTSSKQGVFYEQYF. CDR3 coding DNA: TGTGCCAGCACGAGCTCCAAACAGGGGGTTTTCTACGAGCAGTACTTC.